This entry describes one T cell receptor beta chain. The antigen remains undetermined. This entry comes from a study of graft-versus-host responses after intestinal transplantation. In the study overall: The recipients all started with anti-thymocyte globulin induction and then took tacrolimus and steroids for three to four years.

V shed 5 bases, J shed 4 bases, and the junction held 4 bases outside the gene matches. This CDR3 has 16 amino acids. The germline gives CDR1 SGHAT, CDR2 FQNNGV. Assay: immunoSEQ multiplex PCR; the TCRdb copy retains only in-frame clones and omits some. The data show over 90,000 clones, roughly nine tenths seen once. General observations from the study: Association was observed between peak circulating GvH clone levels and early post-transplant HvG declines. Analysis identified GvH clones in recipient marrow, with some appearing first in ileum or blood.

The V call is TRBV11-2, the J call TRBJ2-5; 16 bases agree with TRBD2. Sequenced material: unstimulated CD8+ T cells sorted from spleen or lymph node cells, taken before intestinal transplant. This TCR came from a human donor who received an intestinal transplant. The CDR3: CASSMGLAGGPETQYF. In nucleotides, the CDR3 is TGTGCCAGCAGCATGGGACTAGCGGGAGGGCCAGAGACCCAGTACTTC.